This note documents a single TCR beta chain sequence. Its antigen target is currently unknown. No base quality values were provided; no much bigger clone lies one nucleotide off. This specimen belongs to a study of cytomegalovirus exposure and HLA in healthy donors (TCRdb year 2017). About the investigation overall: An earlier analysis of roughly 630 of the donors reported more than 250 Gb of sequence data and some 120 million unique TCR beta sequences from 190 million or so T cells. An early release covering 550 to 700 HLA-typed donors comprised about 300 gigabases of sequencing data and roughly 85 million unique TCR sequences. Among the roughly 400 genotyped donors, about 85% belonged to the genetic ancestry cluster associated with self-reported Caucasian donors. The study aimed to test whether signatures of past pathogen exposure could be identified by cataloging public T cell receptors. The study used immunosequencing to profile the T cell repertoires of some 600 subjects and linked those repertoires to cytomegalovirus serostatus. A separate validation cohort of roughly 130 different subjects was used in addition to the roughly 640-subject first cohort. High-throughput TCR immunosequencing, statistical association of individual TCRs with disease status, and machine learning were combined to predict cytomegalovirus infection status. A later analysis re-analyzed previously published TCR beta repertoires from 666 donors and added high-resolution HLA genotyping to study TCR occurrence patterns. The later analysis used no new phenotypic data to find candidate immune exposures, relying instead on TCR beta sequences and their occurrence across donors. In an earlier analysis of 550 to 700 of the donors, high-throughput TCR beta sequencing was used to judge whether each TCR beta V gene segment behaved as functional or pseudogenic. Alongside the repertoire data, information on donor age, sex, ethnicity and CMV serostatus was compiled. Genome-wide SNP genotypes for about 65% of the 666 donors were used in a later genetic analysis, which treated that subset as a discovery cohort. Every repertoire in the discovery cohort had been generated on one and the same sequencing platform. HLA typing covered class I and class II loci at four-digit resolution. Typing coverage varied by locus: roughly 620-640 donors for A, B, C, DRB1 and DQB1; around 560 for DQA1; some 610 for DPA1; roughly 450 for DPB1. A few DR-DQ haplotypes were treated as single units for association and clustering because of strong linkage in the cohort. Among about 370 genotyped donors of the cohort, an average of approximately 220,000 unique TCR beta nucleotide sequences was sequenced per donor, of which about 19% were non-productive.

The cohort was made up of approximately 700 healthy bone marrow donors. At the time of sampling, all cohort members were nominally healthy, though unrecorded immune exposures were likely present. The donor was CMV seronegative and was included in the group of 352 seronegative cohort members. Every donor gave a peripheral blood sample, and the peripheral blood mononuclear cells from that sample were used for TCR beta sequencing. The Qiagen DNeasy Blood Extraction Kit was used to extract genomic DNA from the blood cell samples. Results and caveats for the whole study, not just this receptor: Compared with equally common non-associated chains, HLA-associated TCR beta chains in a later analysis were more clonally expanded and had lower generation probabilities. This cohort had only TCR beta chains sequenced, and the lack of alpha or paired-chain data limited which features could be detected. Linkage disequilibrium might explain the correlated functional status among segregating V segments, but an unknown experimental factor could not be excluded. Because some donors lacked HLA typing at each locus, the association tests relied only on the typed subset. A total of some 180 TCR beta chains were listed by the study as associated with cytomegalovirus. A later analysis associated about 17,000 TCR beta sequences with specific HLA alleles at a false discovery rate of 0.05. Roughly uniform sequencing depth across donors was assumed in presence/absence analyses, although this assumption may not hold. CMV serostatus was the only immune exposure information available for the cohort. Most TCR sequences were seen in very few donors, while some public TCRs were found in many individuals. The sequencing pipeline was judged likely to have produced a cluster of highly shared sequence variants as a technical artifact. The authors suggested that the approach could potentially be extended to other disease states and immunological phenotypes. A later analysis found that most CMV-associated TCR beta chains appeared HLA-restricted, with HLA associations seemingly driven largely by CMV exposure. A further reported finding was that TCR beta sequences accurately predicted the HLA-A and HLA-B alleles for most subjects in the first cohort. In a later analysis, several top co-occurrence clusters were reported to appear linked to parvovirus B19, influenza, CMV and Epstein-Barr virus. Assigning TCR associations to individual alleles was difficult when HLA alleles, especially DR and DQ, strongly co-occurred. A later genetic analysis reported fewer N-insertions in productive TCRs among donors in an Asian-associated ancestry cluster than the roughly 620-donor mean. In a later analysis, the rate of TCR association differed among HLA loci, with DRB1 alleles having the most associated TCRs and HLA-C alleles having the fewest. Some IMGT-functional V segments, including TRBV6-2 and TRBV6-3, could not be distinguished by the 87-base-pair reads and were therefore excluded. In an earlier analysis of several hundred of the donors, most TCR beta V segments were observed in productive rearrangements about 87% or about 30% of the time, broadly matching IMGT annotations. An association between a missense DCLRE1C variant and V-gene and J-gene trimming of TCR beta chains was found in a later genetic analysis and replicated in an independent cohort. Because counts were too low, approximately 15 rarely observed V segments, including chromosome 9 orphons, were excluded from the earlier analysis of under 650 of the donors. In both the original and validation cohorts, the classifier was reported to diagnose cytomegalovirus status with high specificity and sensitivity. In vitro tests confirmed that a few of the cytomegalovirus-associated TCR beta chains recognize cytomegalovirus antigens.

After removal of 4 bases from V and 15 bases from J, the junction retains 10 bases not matched to a gene. Taken from cysteine to phenylalanine, the CDR3 has 11 residues. CDR3 DNA only is kept here, 33 bases in frame from base 1. Reading the germline V gene (reference sequence) gives CDR1 DFQATT and CDR2 SNEGSKA. Library prep was done by the immunoSEQ multiplex PCR assay. For the multiplex PCR, a mixture combining 60 forward primers for TCR Vbeta segments and 13 reverse primers for TCR Jbeta segments was used. A multiplex PCR assay on genomic DNA amplified the CDR3 region of rearranged TCR beta genes. Amplified TCR beta libraries were sequenced as 87-base-pair reads on the Illumina HiSeq System. The original pipeline was this. Across the 500 to 700 repertoires, a later analysis counted 75 million to 90 million unique TCR beta chains, roughly 11 million of which were shared by at least two donors. Raw reads were error-corrected and collapsed into unique sequences with a nearest-neighbor algorithm that merged closely related sequences to remove PCR and sequencing errors. V, D and J gene segments were assigned by aligning CDR3 sequences to IMGT reference sequences. For a sequence to be retained, a match of at least six nucleotides to both a V gene segment and a J gene segment was required. Rearrangements were called productive when the CDR3 lacked stop codons and stayed in frame with V and J; all others were non-productive. CDR3 was defined according to IMGT convention as the region running from the second conserved V-encoded cysteine to the conserved J-encoded phenylalanine. In an earlier analysis of approximately 500 of the donors, sequences lacking an unambiguous match to a single V gene segment were excluded. In an earlier analysis of 450 to 700 of the donors, V segments were called functional above 56.7% productive rearrangements and were called segregating when the between-donor standard deviation exceeded 5%. A statistical classification framework was developed to diagnose cytomegalovirus status using the catalog of TCR beta chain sequences. V and J gene assignment, in a later analysis, came from comparing TCR nucleotide sequences with IMGT/GENE-DB human TR gene sequences. A later analysis assigned CDR3 sequences and most-parsimonious VDJ recombination scenarios with the TCRdist pipeline. In a later analysis, every TCR beta chain was defined by the combination of its CDR3 amino acid sequence and its V-gene family, and reads without a unique V-gene family were dropped. To address suspected cross-contamination and a sequencing artifact, a later analysis removed a few hundred highly shared, low-generation-probability nucleotide sequences. A later analysis calculated a clonal expansion index for each public chain from normalized within-repertoire ranks of inferred template counts. In a later analysis, generation probabilities were computed using a VDJ recombination model fitted to out-of-frame rearrangements, and the results were checked against IGoR. A later analysis scored TCR-TCR, TCR-HLA and TCR-CMV co-occurrence with hypergeometric tests, applying a repertoire-size bias correction to TCR pairs. In a later analysis, false discovery rates were estimated by permuting HLA or CMV assignments 20 times. In a later analysis, co-occurring TCRs were grouped using DBSCAN, and TCRdist sequence similarity was added for clustering within HLA-allele-positive subsets. Repertoires with fewer than 30,000 or more than 120,000 public chains were left out of co-occurrence clustering, as were a handful of repertoires with anomalous nucleotide sharing. Entries here come from immuneACCESS through TCRdb and include only in-frame sequences with V and J called. Some clones fail to appear in such tables; in the studies checked, an unresolved V gene covers under half of the shortfall, and the cause of the remainder is unknown. The V and J calls and clone size are taken from that table; D and trimming were inferred from the DNA. The sample table records 170,000 or so clones; roughly 87% of these occur just once. The ten largest make up 1.5% to 2% of the sample.

This TCR was recovered from a man aged 50-59 years in good health and CMV-seronegative. Recombination joined TRBV20-1 with TRBJ2-3; TRBD2 agrees with 7 junctional bases. The sequencing input was PBMCs. The bases are TGCAGTGCTATGAGCTTCGCGGGGGATTATTTT. It translates to CSAMSFAGDYF.